This T cell receptor (beta chain) came from a study of blood T cells in healthy people across ages. Donors were systemically healthy Caucasian individuals from Russia aged roughly 6 to 100 years. Note on this clonotype: Antigen specificity is unknown.

Notes on the study in general: Long-lived donors had more naive CD4+ cells and higher diversity than aged donors.

Primed by a sample-barcoded 5' primer and a J-beta primer mix, a second PCR proceeded for about 7 to 11 cycles. TCRdb reprocessed the 5' RACE reads with MiXCR, giving one entry per CDR3 protein. Of about 830,000 distinct CDR3 sequences listed, around 62% are singletons. The CDR3 is made up of 13 amino acids. Per germline, CDR1 LNHNV and CDR2 YYDKDF (reference sequence). V shed 6 bases, J shed 4 bases, and the junction held 3 bases outside the gene matches. The TCR sequence derives from a young man in good health. Sequencing input: blood. The rearrangement links TRBV15 to TRBJ2-1; 7 bases agree with TRBD1. CDR3 nucleotides: TGTGCCACCAGAGGACAGGTTTACAATGAGCAGTTCTTC. As protein: CATRGQVYNEQFF.